A single sample gave rise to the 7 T cell receptor beta chains below, sequenced in a study of blood T cell repertoires in COVID-19. Only in-frame clones appear in the TCRdb table, and some are missing; sequencing was by immunoSEQ multiplex PCR. This sample yields 62,000 or so clones, of which around three quarters are seen a single time; approximately 5.1% belongs to the top ten. Sequences were obtained from peripheral blood. These receptors all come from a human donor in a cohort sampled during active COVID-19.

This clone was detected only once. The rearrangement uses TRBV3-1 (or the pseudogene TRBV3-2) and TRBJ2-2; no clear D. Germline CDR1 and CDR2: LGHDT and YNNKEL (reference sequence). CDR3 size: 13 residues. V was cut by 0 bases and J by 6 bases, with 5 bases left in between. CDR3 region: CASSQDRAGELFF. CDR3 coding DNA: TGTGCCAGCAGCCAAGATCGGGCCGGGGAGCTGTTTTTT.

The rearrangement uses TRBV2 and TRBJ1-4; D is undetermined. The CDR3 consists of 13 residues. V lost 4 bases and J 5 bases, leaving 8 bases between the germline ends. CDR1 is SNHLY, CDR2 FYNNEI, per germline. The CDR3 coding sequence is TGTGCCAGCAGTGGGGTAGCGAATGAAAAACTGTTTTTT. Its translation is CASSGVANEKLFF.

The chain has TRBV7-2 and TRBJ2-7, with D possibly TRBD1 on 5 matching bases. Trimming shortened V by 3 bases and J by 2 bases, and 11 bases separated the two germline ends. Germline V gene sequence: CDR1 SGHTA, CDR2 FQGNSA. The CDR3 is 14 amino acids. CDR3 sequence reads: CASSFSPGPYEQYF. The CDR3 DNA reads TGTGCCAGCAGCTTTTCCCCAGGGCCCTACGAGCAGTACTTC.

This clone has a handful of counts. This chain joins TRBV12-3 or TRBV12-4 and TRBJ2-1; the match to TRBD1 covers 7 bases. With 6 bases clipped from V and 15 bases from J, the junction kept 8 bases outside the gene matches. The CDR3 extends over 11 amino acids. The CDR3 region has the DNA TGTGCCAGCAGCCCGGGACAGAAACCGTTCTTC. It is translated as CASSPGQKPFF.

This chain links TRBV6-5 with TRBJ2-1, with TRBD1 identical over 8 bases. Trimming took 9 bases from V and 5 from J; bases not matched to a gene: 6. Germline lookup yields CDR1 MNHEY and CDR2 SVGAGI. The CDR3 length is 13 residues. This CDR3 is CASEDRDHNEQFF. The CDR3 nucleotides are TGTGCCAGTGAGGACAGGGACCACAATGAGCAGTTCTTC.

This chain links TRBV15 with TRBJ2-1; TRBD1 matches 8 bases. V shed 7 bases, J shed 5 bases, and the junction held 4 bases outside the gene matches. This CDR3 comprises 13 residues. The germline CDR1 and CDR2 sequences are LNHNV and YYDKDF (reference sequence). Here the CDR3 reads CATKRDRNNEQFF. The CDR3, as DNA: TGTGCCACCAAACGGGACAGGAACAATGAGCAGTTCTTC.

This sequence joins TRBV4-2 and TRBJ2-4; 12 positions agree with TRBD2. The ends lost 1 base at V and 1 base at J; junction bases unmatched: 2. This CDR3 region has 17 residues. The V gene's germline CDR1 is LGHNA and CDR2 YNFKEQ. The DNA of the CDR3 is TGTGCCAGCAGCCAAGTAACTAGCGGGGGGGCCAAAAACATTCAGTACTTC. Translation: CASSQVTSGGAKNIQYF.